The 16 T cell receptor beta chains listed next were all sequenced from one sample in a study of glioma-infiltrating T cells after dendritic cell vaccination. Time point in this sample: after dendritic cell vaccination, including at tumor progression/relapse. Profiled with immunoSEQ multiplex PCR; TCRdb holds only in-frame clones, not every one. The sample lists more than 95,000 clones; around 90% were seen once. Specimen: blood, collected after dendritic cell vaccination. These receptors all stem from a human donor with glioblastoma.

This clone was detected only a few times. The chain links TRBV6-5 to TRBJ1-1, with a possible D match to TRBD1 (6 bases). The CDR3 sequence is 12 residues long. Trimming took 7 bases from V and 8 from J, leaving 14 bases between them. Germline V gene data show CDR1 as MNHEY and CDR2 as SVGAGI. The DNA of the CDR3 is TGTGCCAGCACCCAGGGGATAACCGAAGCTTTCTTT. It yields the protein CASTQGITEAFF.

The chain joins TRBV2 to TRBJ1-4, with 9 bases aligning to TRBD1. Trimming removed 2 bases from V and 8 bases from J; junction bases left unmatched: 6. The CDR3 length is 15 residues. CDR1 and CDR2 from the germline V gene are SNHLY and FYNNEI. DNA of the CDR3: TGTGCCAGCAGTGAATCGGGGACAGGGAACGAAAAACTGTTTTTT. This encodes CASSESGTGNEKLFF.

The CDR3 is CASSGGGPAGGELFF. CDR3 nucleotide sequence: TGTGCCAGCAGCGGAGGGGGACCAGCTGGCGGGGAGCTGTTTTTT. The chain has TRBV9 and TRBJ2-2; D is perhaps TRBD1 (6 bases). The V gene's germline CDR1 is SGDLS and CDR2 YYNGEE. The CDR3 extends over 15 amino acids. The V and J ends lost 3 bases and 7 bases respectively, with 16 bases between them.

In nucleotides, the CDR3 is TGTGCCAGCAGTCGCCCGGGACAGGGGGAGTATGGCTACACCTTC. Translated: CASSRPGQGEYGYTF. The chain uses TRBV7-9 and TRBJ1-2; 11 nucleotides match TRBD1. J lost 5 bases, V lost 6 bases, and 8 bases had no gene match. The CDR3 runs to 15 residues. The V gene's germline CDR1 is SEHNR and CDR2 FQNEAQ (reference sequence).

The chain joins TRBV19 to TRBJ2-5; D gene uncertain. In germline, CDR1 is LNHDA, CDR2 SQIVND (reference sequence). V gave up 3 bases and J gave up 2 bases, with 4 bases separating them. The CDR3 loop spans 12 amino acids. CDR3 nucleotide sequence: TGTGCCAGTAGTATCCCTCAAGAGACCCAGTACTTC. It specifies CASSIPQETQYF.

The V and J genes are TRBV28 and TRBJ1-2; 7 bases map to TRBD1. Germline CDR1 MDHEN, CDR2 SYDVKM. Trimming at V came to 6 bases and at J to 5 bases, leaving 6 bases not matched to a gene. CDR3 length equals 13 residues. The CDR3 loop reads CASRGQELYGYTF. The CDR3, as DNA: TGTGCCAGCAGAGGACAGGAACTTTATGGCTACACCTTC.

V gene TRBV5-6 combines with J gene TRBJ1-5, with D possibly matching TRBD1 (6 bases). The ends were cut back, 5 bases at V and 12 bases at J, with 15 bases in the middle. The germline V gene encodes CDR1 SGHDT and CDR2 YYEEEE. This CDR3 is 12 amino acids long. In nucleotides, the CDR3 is TGTGCCAGCAGAGAGGGGGGGGGCCGCCAGCATTTT. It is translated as CASREGGGRQHF.

As DNA, the CDR3 is TGTGCCATCAGTGGTGCGCGAACAGAGACCCAGTACTTC. This codes for CAISGARTETQYF. V is TRBV10-3 and J is TRBJ2-5; D remains ambiguous. Germline V lookup: CDR1 ENHRY, CDR2 SYGVKD. V shed 4 bases and J shed 4 bases, with 10 bases lying between them. This CDR3 spans 13 amino acids.

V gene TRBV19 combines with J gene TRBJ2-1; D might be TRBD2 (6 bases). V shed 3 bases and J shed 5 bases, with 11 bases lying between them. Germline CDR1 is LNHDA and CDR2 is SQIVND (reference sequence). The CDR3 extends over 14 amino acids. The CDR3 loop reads CASSMNGGNNEQFF. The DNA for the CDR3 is TGTGCCAGTAGTATGAATGGGGGGAACAATGAGCAGTTCTTC.

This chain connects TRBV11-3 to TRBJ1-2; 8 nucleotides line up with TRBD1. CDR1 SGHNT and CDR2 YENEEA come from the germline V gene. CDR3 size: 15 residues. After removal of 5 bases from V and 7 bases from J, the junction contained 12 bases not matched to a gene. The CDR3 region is CASSPGARTGPGYTF. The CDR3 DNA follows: TGTGCCAGCAGCCCGGGGGCTAGGACAGGGCCTGGCTACACCTTC.

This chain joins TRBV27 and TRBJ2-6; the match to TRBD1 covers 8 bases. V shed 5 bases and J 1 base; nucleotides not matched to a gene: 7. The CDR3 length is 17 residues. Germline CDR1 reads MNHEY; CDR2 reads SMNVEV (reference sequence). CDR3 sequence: CASSPRTGPSGANVLTF. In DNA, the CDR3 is TGTGCCAGCAGTCCTCGGACAGGGCCTTCTGGGGCCAACGTCCTGACTTTC.

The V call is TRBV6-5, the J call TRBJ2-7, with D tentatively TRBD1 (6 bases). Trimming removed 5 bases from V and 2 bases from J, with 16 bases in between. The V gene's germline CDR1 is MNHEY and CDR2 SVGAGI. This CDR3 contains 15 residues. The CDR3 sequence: CASSRRQEPPYEQYF. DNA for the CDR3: TGTGCCAGCAGTCGAAGACAGGAGCCGCCCTACGAGCAGTACTTC.

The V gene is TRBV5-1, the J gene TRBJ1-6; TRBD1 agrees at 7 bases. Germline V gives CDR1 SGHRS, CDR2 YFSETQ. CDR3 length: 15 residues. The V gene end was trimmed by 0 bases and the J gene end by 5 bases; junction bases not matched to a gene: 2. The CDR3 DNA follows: TGCGCCAGCAGCTTGGGGGACAGAGATAATTCACCCCTCCACTTT. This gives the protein CASSLGDRDNSPLHF.

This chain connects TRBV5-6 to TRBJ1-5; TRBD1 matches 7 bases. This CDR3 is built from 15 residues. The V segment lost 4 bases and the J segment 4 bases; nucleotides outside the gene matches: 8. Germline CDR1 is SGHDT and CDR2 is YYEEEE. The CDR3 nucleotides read TGTGCCAGCAGCAACAAACAGGGGAGTAATCAGCCCCAGCATTTT. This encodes CASSNKQGSNQPQHF. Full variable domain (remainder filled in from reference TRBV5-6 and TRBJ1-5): DAGVTQSPTHLIKTRGQQVTLRCSPKSGHDTVSWYQQALGQGPQFIFQYYEEEERQRGNFPDRFSGHQFPNYSSELNVNALLLGDSALYLCASSNKQGSNQPQHFGDGTRLSIL.

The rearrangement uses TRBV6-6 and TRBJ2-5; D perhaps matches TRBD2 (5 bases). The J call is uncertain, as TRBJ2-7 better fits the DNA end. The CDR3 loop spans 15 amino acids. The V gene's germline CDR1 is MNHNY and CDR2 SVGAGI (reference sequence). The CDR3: CASSYSRAQIYEQYF. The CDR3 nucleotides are TGTGCCAGCAGTTACTCGAGGGCACAAATCTACGAGCAGTACTTC.

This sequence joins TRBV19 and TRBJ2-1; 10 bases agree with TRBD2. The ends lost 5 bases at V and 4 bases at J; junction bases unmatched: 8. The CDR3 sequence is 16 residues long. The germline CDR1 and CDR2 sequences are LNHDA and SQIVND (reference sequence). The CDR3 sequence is CASSRTSGSFYNEQFF. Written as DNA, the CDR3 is TGTGCCAGTAGTCGGACTAGCGGAAGCTTTTACAATGAGCAGTTCTTC.